Listed here are 3 T cell receptor beta chains from one sample, sequenced in a study of T cell responses to AZD1222 COVID-19 vaccine. This table comes from immunoSEQ multiplex PCR, and its TCRdb copy is limited to in-frame clones, with some not included. The sample consists of 55,000 to 85,000 clones, roughly 89% of them appearing once. The source was peripheral blood, collected on day 0 of AZD1222 vaccination. The origin of the receptors is an adult in good health.

The chain joins TRBV19 to TRBJ2-1; D possibly corresponds to TRBD2 (5 bases). The germline gives CDR1 LNHDA, CDR2 SQIVND (reference sequence). The CDR3 length is 13 residues. V was shortened by 4 bases and J by 5 bases, with 9 bases between the two germline ends. DNA for the CDR3: TGTGCCAGTAGTAGGGGAGCCGACAATGAGCAGTTCTTC. This translates into CASSRGADNEQFF.

V usage is TRBV3-1 (or the pseudogene TRBV3-2) and J usage is TRBJ1-2, with TRBD1 matching 8 bases. The CDR3 length is 16 residues. The germline V gene encodes CDR1 LGHDT and CDR2 YNNKEL (reference sequence). J gave up 2 bases and V 4 bases, and 9 bases lay outside the gene matches. The CDR3 here is CASSPRTGQGNYGYTF. CDR3 in DNA: TGTGCCAGCAGCCCCCGGACAGGGCAGGGGAACTATGGCTACACCTTC.

The chain links TRBV5-1 to TRBJ1-6; 11 nucleotides agree with TRBD1. Trimming took 4 bases from V and 5 from J; bases not matched to a gene: 2. Germline V gene sequence: CDR1 SGHRS, CDR2 YFSETQ. CDR3 length: 15 residues. The CDR3 protein is CASSGGQGDNSPLHF. CDR3 nucleotides: TGCGCCAGCAGCGGGGGACAGGGGGATAATTCACCCCTCCACTTT.